This TCR beta chain was obtained from a study of memory CD4+ T cells and cytomegalovirus serostatus. In this sample, this clone is medium-sized. CDR3 length equals 13 residues. The germline V gene encodes CDR1 SGHTS and CDR2 YDEGEE. Deletions cut 4 bases from V and 0 bases from J, with 7 bases between. The sort gate was single viable CD3+CD4+CD8-CD45RO+ cells for memory CD4+ T cells. Libraries were prepared by immunoSEQ multiplex PCR; TCRdb keeps only in-frame clonotypes and omits some of them. The data show approximately 42,000 clones, with roughly three quarters seen just once and around 1.1% held by the top ten.

The sample was memory CD4+ T cells from blood. This chain uses TRBV5-8 with TRBJ1-1, with D hard to call. The receptor was derived from an adult in good health and CMV-seronegative. In nucleotides, the CDR3 is TGTGCCAGCAGCAGTCCAATGAACACTGAAGCTTTCTTT. This gives the protein CASSSPMNTEAFF. Combining the CDR3 with reference TRBV5-8 and TRBJ1-1 gives the whole variable domain EAGVTQSPTHLIKTRGQQATLRCSPISGHTSVYWYQQALGLGLQFLLWYDEGEERNRGNFPPRFSGRQFPNYSSELNVNALELEDSALYLCASSSPMNTEAFFGQGTRLTVV.